These 22 T cell receptor beta chains were sequenced from one sample in a study of T cells of healthy individuals. MiXCR, run by TCRdb on the 5' RACE reads, gives a single entry per CDR3 protein. The sample contains about 41,000 distinct CDR3 sequences, roughly 4.3% of which appear only once. These receptors were collected from a human donor in good health.

The rearrangement joins TRBV11-2 to TRBJ2-6; no clear D. The germline V and J ends were trimmed by 5 bases and 2 bases, with 10 bases remaining between them. The CDR3 covers 15 residues. CDR1 SGHAT and CDR2 FQNNGV come from the germline V gene. In DNA form, the CDR3 reads TGTGCCAGCAGCCCGAGCCGGGCTGGGGCCAACGTCCTGACTTTC. It specifies CASSPSRAGANVLTF.

This clonotype was counted a few times. This chain joins TRBV29-1 and TRBJ2-1; 9 bases agree with TRBD2. The CDR3 consists of 12 residues. Per germline, CDR1 SQVTM and CDR2 ANQGSEA. Unmatched junction bases numbered 4, after V lost 5 bases and J lost 8 bases. CDR3 loop: CSVRAGGDEQFF. The CDR3 region has the DNA TGCAGCGTTCGAGCGGGAGGCGATGAGCAGTTCTTC.

The sample holds a few counts of this clonotype. This chain connects TRBV5-1 to TRBJ1-2; possible D gene TRBD1, 5 bases. The germline gives CDR1 SGHRS, CDR2 YFSETQ. This CDR3 contains 14 residues. The V and J ends lost 4 bases and 6 bases respectively, with 16 bases between them. This chain's CDR3 is CASSLNSPRDGYTF. The CDR3 DNA follows: TGCGCCAGCAGCCTAAATAGTCCCAGGGATGGCTACACCTTC. The full variable domain, rest sourced from reference TRBV5-1 and TRBJ1-2, is KAGVTQTPRYLIKTRGQQVTLSCSPISGHRSVSWYQQTPGQGLQFLFEYFSETQRNKGNFPGRFSGRQFSNSRSEMNVSTLELGDSALYLCASSLNSPRDGYTFGSGTRLTVV.

This clonotype was recorded at least ten times. The V and J genes are TRBV12-3 or TRBV12-4 and TRBJ1-2; no definite D call. V was trimmed by 1 base and J by 2 bases, leaving 5 bases between them. CDR3 length: 13 residues. As DNA, the CDR3 is TGTGCCAGCAGTTTAGACAGAAACTATGGCTACACCTTC. This translates into CASSLDRNYGYTF.

The J gene is TRBJ2-3, the V gene TRBV5-1; D remains ambiguous. This CDR3 spans 13 amino acids. Trimming shortened V by 2 bases and J by 0 bases, and 4 bases separated the two germline ends. Germline CDR1 reads SGHRS; CDR2 reads YFSETQ. CDR3: CASSFSSTDTQYF. The DNA for the CDR3 is TGCGCCAGCAGCTTTTCTAGCACAGATACGCAGTATTTT.

The DNA for the CDR3 is TGTGCCAGCGGGGAAGGACAGGGGGCGGGTTCACCCCTCCACTTT. It specifies CASGEGQGAGSPLHF. The chain carries TRBV9 and TRBJ1-6; TRBD1 matches 11 bases. CDR3 length: 15 residues. V shed 7 bases and J 9 bases; nucleotides not matched to a gene: 9. Germline assignment: CDR1 SGDLS and CDR2 YYNGEE.

The gene calls are TRBV7-8 and TRBJ2-5; D possibly corresponds to TRBD1 (6 bases). Germline CDR1 is SGHVS and CDR2 is FQNEAQ. The CDR3 length is 16 residues. V shed 5 bases and J shed 5 bases, with 21 bases lying between them. As DNA, the CDR3 is TGTGCCAGCAGCCCATCCCGACAGGTCACCGGGGAGACCCAGTACTTC. It codes for CASSPSRQVTGETQYF.

At least ten counts were recorded for this clonotype. V gene TRBV29-1 combines with J gene TRBJ1-1; D possibly corresponds to TRBD1 (6 bases). Trimming shortened V by 7 bases and J by 6 bases, and 18 bases separated the two germline ends. The CDR3 is 13 residues long. Per germline, CDR1 SQVTM and CDR2 ANQGSEA. This CDR3 is CSARSGGVAEAFF. The CDR3 DNA reads TGCAGCGCCCGATCGGGGGGCGTCGCTGAAGCTTTCTTT.

This clonotype was seen at least ten times. V is TRBV14 and J is TRBJ2-1, with 8 bases lining up with TRBD2. Germline values: CDR1 SGHDN, CDR2 FVKESK. V trimming: 6 bases; J trimming: 12 bases; junction bases outside the gene matches: 16. CDR3 size: 15 residues. The CDR3 reads CASRTSGSSRLMQFF. In DNA, the CDR3 is TGTGCCAGCAGGACCAGCGGGAGCTCCAGACTGATGCAGTTCTTC.

V usage is TRBV5-1 and J usage is TRBJ2-5; D may be TRBD2 (6 bases). Germline lookup yields CDR1 SGHRS and CDR2 YFSETQ. Trimming removed 0 bases at V and 3 bases at J, with 9 bases between. The CDR3 has 14 amino acids. The CDR3 spells CASSLVGGEETQYF. CDR3 nucleotides: TGCGCCAGCAGCTTGGTGGGGGGAGAAGAGACCCAGTACTTC.

This clonotype was seen ten or more times. The chain uses TRBV7-2 and TRBJ1-5, with D maybe TRBD1 (5 bases). The V end lost 5 bases, the J end lost 1 base, and 12 bases lay between the germline ends. This CDR3 is built from 15 residues. Germline CDR1 and CDR2: SGHTA and FQGNSA. CDR3 loop: CASSRAGLSNQPQHF. The CDR3 region has the DNA TGTGCCAGCAGCCGAGCAGGGCTCAGCAATCAGCCCCAGCATTTT.

This clonotype was seen more than once but under ten times. The V and J genes are TRBV4-1 and TRBJ2-1; 8 nucleotides agree with TRBD2. There are 18 residues in the CDR3. CDR1 and CDR2 (germline): MGHRA, YSYEKL. Germline trimming cut 3 bases from V and 7 bases from J; bases unmatched to any gene: 17. CDR3 protein: CASSQMAWAGGSRNEQFF. The CDR3 DNA sequence: TGCGCCAGCAGCCAGATGGCGTGGGCGGGGGGCTCGAGGAATGAGCAGTTCTTC.

This clonotype has a count of ten or more. The chain carries TRBV6-5 and TRBJ2-5; no reliable D call. The germline CDR1 and CDR2 sequences are MNHEY and SVGAGI. The CDR3 is made up of 13 amino acids. Trimming removed 7 bases at V and 5 bases at J, with 14 bases between. CDR3 sequence (DNA): TGTGCCAGCATTGCAAGGGCCGGTGAGACCCAGTACTTC. Protein: CASIARAGETQYF.

The chain uses TRBV20-1 and TRBJ2-2, with TRBD2 identical over 14 bases. Trimming cost V 4 bases and J 3 bases; bases outside gene matches: 16. The CDR3 contains 20 residues. Germline CDR1 reads DFQATT; CDR2 reads SNEGSKA (reference sequence). The CDR3 protein is CSATLRGLAGEGSYTGELFF. CDR3 DNA: TGCAGTGCTACCCTACGGGGACTAGCGGGGGAGGGCTCTTACACCGGGGAGCTGTTTTTT.

This clonotype was detected only a few times. J is TRBJ2-3 and V is TRBV5-1; possible D gene TRBD2, 6 bases. This CDR3 is built from 14 residues. The V end was cut by 4 bases, the J end by 5 bases, with 14 bases between. CDR1 is SGHRS and CDR2 is YFSETQ in the germline V gene. The CDR3 bases are TGCGCCAGCAGCGGAGGGAGCGGTGGAGATACGCAGTATTTT. Its protein is CASSGGSGGDTQYF.

There are many counts of this clonotype. This chain connects TRBV20-1 to TRBJ1-5; 7 bases line up with TRBD1. CDR1 and CDR2 from the germline V gene are DFQATT and SNEGSKA (reference sequence). The CDR3 runs to 16 residues. The ends lost 3 bases at V and 0 bases at J; junction bases unmatched: 8. The CDR3 reads CSASRGQRYSNQPQHF. The CDR3 region has the DNA TGCAGTGCTAGTAGGGGACAGCGCTATAGCAATCAGCCCCAGCATTTT.

This clonotype was seen repeatedly, ten times or more. This chain's CDR3 is CASSQDLGRGRSRQETQYF. In DNA, the CDR3 is TGCGCCAGCAGCCAAGATCTAGGCAGGGGGCGTAGCCGGCAAGAGACCCAGTACTTC. J is TRBJ2-5 and V is TRBV4-3, with 8 bases matching TRBD1. Per the germline V gene, CDR1 is LGHNA and CDR2 is YSLEER. CDR3 length: 19 amino acids. V lost 0 bases, J lost 2 bases, and 14 bases stayed unmatched.

This clonotype was detected many times. The chain links TRBV5-5 to TRBJ1-2; no reliable D call. Germline V gives CDR1 SGHKS, CDR2 YYEKEE (reference sequence). Trimming left V 4 bases short and J 0 bases short, with 10 bases between. The CDR3 has 14 amino acids. The DNA for the CDR3 is TGTGCCAGCAGCATGTCTTGGGCTAACTATGGCTACACCTTC. As protein: CASSMSWANYGYTF.

This clonotype was found many times. The V and J genes are TRBV6-1 and TRBJ1-4; 12 bases align to TRBD1. Germline assignment: CDR1 MNHNS and CDR2 SASEGT. V lost 5 bases to trimming and J lost 7 bases; unmatched junction nucleotides: 2. The CDR3 is 14 residues long. Written as DNA, the CDR3 is TGTGCCAGCAGTCCGGGACAGGGGGCTGAAAAACTGTTTTTT. Translating gives CASSPGQGAEKLFF.

By sample fraction, this clonotype is medium-sized. This sequence joins TRBV30 and TRBJ2-5; 7 nucleotides match TRBD1. CDR3 length: 16 amino acids. Germline assignment: CDR1 GTSNPN and CDR2 SVGIG (reference sequence). The trim removed 4 bases at V and 4 bases at J, leaving 15 bases unmatched. The CDR3 DNA reads TGTGCCTGGATCCCAGGGGGTCGGGTCAACATAGAGACCCAGTACTTC. It is translated as CAWIPGGRVNIETQYF.

This clonotype was picked up many times. The chain combines TRBV20-1 with TRBJ2-3; either TRBD1 or TRBD2 may fit D (7 bases each). The CDR3 is 13 amino acids. Per the germline V gene, CDR1 is DFQATT and CDR2 is SNEGSKA (reference sequence). The ends were cut back, 8 bases at V and 3 bases at J, with 15 bases in the middle. The CDR3 DNA sequence: TGCAGTTCAGGGGGGGGGGCAACAGATACGCAGTATTTT. This encodes CSSGGGATDTQYF.

The table lists this clonotype with a few counts. The V and J genes are TRBV27 and TRBJ2-1; D is perhaps TRBD2 (6 bases). From germline, CDR1 is MNHEY and CDR2 SMNVEV (reference sequence). V was trimmed by 4 bases and J by 4 bases, leaving 17 bases between them. The CDR3 consists of 16 residues. CDR3 loop: CASSSQGGVRYNEQFF. The CDR3 nucleotides are TGTGCCAGCAGTTCCCAGGGCGGGGTAAGGTACAATGAGCAGTTCTTC.